The text below deals with one T cell receptor beta chain. No antigen is known for it. No base-level quality is on record; no much larger clone is a single base apart. These data belong to a study of T cell changes during pregnancy in multiple sclerosis (dated by TCRdb to between 2018 and 2020). In the study overall: Changes in the T cell repertoire over the course of pregnancy were examined in this study in women with multiple sclerosis.

The protocol used for the library was the immunoSEQ multiplex PCR assay. Drawn from immuneACCESS, this table holds only the in-frame rearrangements with V and J called that TCRdb kept. Clones are partly lost; checked studies trace under half to an unresolved V gene and leave the rest unexplained. Within this sample are approximately 49,000 clones, with approximately 88% of them counted one time only. Around 1.2% of the sample is in the top ten clones. From the germline V gene (reference sequence), CDR1 is MNHNY and CDR2 is SVGAGI. Reading from cysteine to phenylalanine, the CDR3 counts 15 amino acids. Kept here is only the CDR3 DNA, which spans 45 bases and is read in frame from base 1. Germline trimming amounts to 6 bases on V and 0 bases on J, with 7 as the count of junction bases outside the gene matches.

This specimen was CD4+ T cells from peripheral blood mononuclear cells, taken in the second trimester of pregnancy. The source is a female donor with multiple sclerosis, enrolled in a pregnancy study. The sequence links TRBV6-6 to TRBJ1-1; 7 junctional bases match TRBD1. CDR3 protein: CASRLGTAMNTEAFF. The DNA sequence is as follows: TGTGCCAGCAGACTTGGGACAGCGATGAACACTGAAGCTTTCTTT.